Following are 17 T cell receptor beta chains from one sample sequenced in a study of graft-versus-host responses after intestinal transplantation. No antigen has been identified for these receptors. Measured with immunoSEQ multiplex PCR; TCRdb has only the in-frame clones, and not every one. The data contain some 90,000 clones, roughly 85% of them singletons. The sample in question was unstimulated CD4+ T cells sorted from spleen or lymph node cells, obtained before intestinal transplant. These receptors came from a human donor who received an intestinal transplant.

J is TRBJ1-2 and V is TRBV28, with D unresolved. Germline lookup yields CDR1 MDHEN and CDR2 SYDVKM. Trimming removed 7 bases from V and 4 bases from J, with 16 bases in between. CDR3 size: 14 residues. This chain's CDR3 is CASTRLALAYGYTF. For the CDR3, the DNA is TGTGCCAGCACCCGACTAGCCCTGGCCTATGGCTACACCTTC.

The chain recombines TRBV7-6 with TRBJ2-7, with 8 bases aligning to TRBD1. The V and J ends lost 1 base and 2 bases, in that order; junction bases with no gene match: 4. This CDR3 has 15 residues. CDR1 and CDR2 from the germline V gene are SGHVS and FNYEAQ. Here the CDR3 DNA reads TGTGCCAGCAGCTTAGACAGGGGGTTTACCTACGAGCAGTACTTC. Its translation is CASSLDRGFTYEQYF. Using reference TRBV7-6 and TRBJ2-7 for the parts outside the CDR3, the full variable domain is GAGVSQSPRYKVTKRGQDVALRCDPISGHVSLYWYRQALGQGPEFLTYFNYEAQQDKSGLPNDRFSAERPEGSISTLTIQRTEQRDSAMYRCASSLDRGFTYEQYFGPGTRLTVT.

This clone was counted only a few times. The CDR3 protein is CASSLGQGTNEKLFF. CDR3 DNA sequence: TGCGCCAGCAGCTTGGGACAGGGGACTAATGAAAAACTGTTTTTT. The genes are TRBV5-1 and TRBJ1-4; 8 bases match TRBD1. Germline values: CDR1 SGHRS, CDR2 YFSETQ. The V segment lost 0 bases and the J segment 2 bases; nucleotides outside the gene matches: 0. This CDR3 region has 15 residues.

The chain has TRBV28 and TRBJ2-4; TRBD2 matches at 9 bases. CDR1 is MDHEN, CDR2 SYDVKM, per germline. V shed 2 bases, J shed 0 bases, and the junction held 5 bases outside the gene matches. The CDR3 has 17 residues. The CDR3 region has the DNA TGTGCCAGCAGTTTAGGGGCGGGAGGGCTAGCCAAAAACATTCAGTACTTC. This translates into CASSLGAGGLAKNIQYF.

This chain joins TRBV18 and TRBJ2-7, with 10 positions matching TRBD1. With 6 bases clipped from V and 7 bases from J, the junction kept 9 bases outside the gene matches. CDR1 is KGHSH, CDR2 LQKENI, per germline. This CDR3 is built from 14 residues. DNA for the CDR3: TGTGCCAGCTCTGTCGACAGGGGGCGTGGGGAGCAGTACTTC. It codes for CASSVDRGRGEQYF.

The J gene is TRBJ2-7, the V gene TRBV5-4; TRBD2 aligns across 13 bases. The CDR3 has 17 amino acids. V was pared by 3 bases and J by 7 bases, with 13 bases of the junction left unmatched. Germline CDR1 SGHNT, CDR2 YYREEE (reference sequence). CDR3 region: CASSSMSGTSGAGEQYF. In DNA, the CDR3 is TGTGCCAGCAGCTCGATGTCAGGGACTAGCGGGGCGGGTGAGCAGTACTTC. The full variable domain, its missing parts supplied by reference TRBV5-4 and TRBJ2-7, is ETGVTQSPTHLIKTRGQQVTLRCSSQSGHNTVSWYQQALGQGPQFIFQYYREEENGRGNFPPRFSGLQFPNYSSELNVNALELDDSALYLCASSSMSGTSGAGEQYFGPGTRLTVT.

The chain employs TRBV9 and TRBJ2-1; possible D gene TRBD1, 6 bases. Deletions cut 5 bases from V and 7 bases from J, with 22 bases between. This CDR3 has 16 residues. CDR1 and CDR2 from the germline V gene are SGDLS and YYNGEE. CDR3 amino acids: CASSRLQGSHFNEQFF. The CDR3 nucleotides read TGTGCCAGCAGTCGCCTTCAGGGGAGTCATTTTAATGAGCAGTTCTTC. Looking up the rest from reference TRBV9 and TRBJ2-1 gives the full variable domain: DSGVTQTPKHLITATGQRVTLRCSPRSGDLSVYWYQQSLDQGLQFLIQYYNGEERAKGNILERFSAQQFPDLHSELNLSSLELGDSALYFCASSRLQGSHFNEQFFGPGTRLTVL.

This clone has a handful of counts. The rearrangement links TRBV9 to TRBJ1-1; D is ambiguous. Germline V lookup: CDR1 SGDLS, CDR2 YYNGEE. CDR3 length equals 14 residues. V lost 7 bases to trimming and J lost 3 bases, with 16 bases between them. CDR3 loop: CASGDGGRDTEAFF. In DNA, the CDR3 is TGTGCCAGCGGGGATGGAGGGAGGGACACTGAAGCTTTCTTT.

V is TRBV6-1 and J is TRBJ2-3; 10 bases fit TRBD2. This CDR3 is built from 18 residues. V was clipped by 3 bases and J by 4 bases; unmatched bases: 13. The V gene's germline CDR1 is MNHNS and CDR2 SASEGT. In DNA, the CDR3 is TGTGCCAGCAGTGATCTCCCCACATTAGCGGGGGGTGCAGATACGCAGTATTTT. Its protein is CASSDLPTLAGGADTQYF.

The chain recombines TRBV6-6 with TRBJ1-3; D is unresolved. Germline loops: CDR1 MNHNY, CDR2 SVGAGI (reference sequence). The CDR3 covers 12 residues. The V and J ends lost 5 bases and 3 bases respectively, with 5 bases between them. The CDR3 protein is CASSEDGNTIYF. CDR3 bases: TGTGCCAGCAGTGAGGATGGAAACACCATATATTTT.

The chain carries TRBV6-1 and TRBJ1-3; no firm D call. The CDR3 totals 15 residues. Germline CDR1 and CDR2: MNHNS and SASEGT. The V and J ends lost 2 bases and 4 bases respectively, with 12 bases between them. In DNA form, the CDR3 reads TGTGCCAGCAGTGAATGGACCGGCGGGGGAAACACCATATATTTT. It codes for CASSEWTGGGNTIYF.

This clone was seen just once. The CDR3 nucleotides are TGTGCCAGCAGTGGACTAGCGGGAAGCACAGATACGCAGTATTTT. Translating it yields CASSGLAGSTDTQYF. The V and J genes are TRBV6-1 and TRBJ2-3, with TRBD2 identical over 11 bases. After removal of 4 bases from V and 0 bases from J, the junction contained 0 bases not matched to a gene. Germline CDR1 MNHNS, CDR2 SASEGT. This CDR3 has 15 residues.

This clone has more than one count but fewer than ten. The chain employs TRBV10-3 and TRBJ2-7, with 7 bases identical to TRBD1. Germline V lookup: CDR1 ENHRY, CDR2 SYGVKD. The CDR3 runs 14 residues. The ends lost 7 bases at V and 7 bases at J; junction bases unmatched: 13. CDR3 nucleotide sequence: TGTGCCATCACCCCGACAGGGATAAGTGGAGAGCAGTACTTC. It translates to CAITPTGISGEQYF.

CDR3 residues: CALTPGQGITGELFF. For the CDR3, the DNA is TGTGCCTTGACACCGGGACAGGGGATCACCGGGGAGCTGTTTTTT. The chain carries TRBV30 and TRBJ2-2; 10 positions agree with TRBD1. Germline lookup yields CDR1 GTSNPN and CDR2 SVGIG (reference sequence). J gave up 4 bases and V 7 bases, and 9 bases lay outside the gene matches. This CDR3 has 15 residues. The full variable domain, rest sourced from reference TRBV30 and TRBJ2-2, is SQTIHQWPATLVQPVGSPLSLECTVEGTSNPNLYWYRQAAGRGLQLLFYSVGIGQISSEVPQNLSASRPQDRQFILSSKKLLLSDSGFYLCALTPGQGITGELFFGEGSRLTVL.

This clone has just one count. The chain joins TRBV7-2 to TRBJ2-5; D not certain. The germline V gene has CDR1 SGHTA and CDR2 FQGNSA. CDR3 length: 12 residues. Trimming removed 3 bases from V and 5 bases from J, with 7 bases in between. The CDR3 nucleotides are TGTGCCAGCAGCTTCGGTCCGGAGACCCAGTACTTC. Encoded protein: CASSFGPETQYF.

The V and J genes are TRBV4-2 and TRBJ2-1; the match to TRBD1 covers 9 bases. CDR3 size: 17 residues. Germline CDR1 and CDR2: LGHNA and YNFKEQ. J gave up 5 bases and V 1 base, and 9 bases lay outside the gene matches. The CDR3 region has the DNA TGTGCCAGCAGCCAAGTCGTGGGGACAGGGTACCACAATGAGCAGTTCTTC. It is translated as CASSQVVGTGYHNEQFF.

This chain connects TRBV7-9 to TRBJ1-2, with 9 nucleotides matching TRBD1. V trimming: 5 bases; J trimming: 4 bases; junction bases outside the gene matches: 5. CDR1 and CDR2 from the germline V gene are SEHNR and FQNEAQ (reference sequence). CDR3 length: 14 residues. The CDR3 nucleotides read TGTGCCAGCAGCCAGACAGGGGGAGGCTATGGCTACACCTTC. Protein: CASSQTGGGYGYTF.